This T cell receptor (beta chain) was identified during a study of cytomegalovirus exposure and HLA in healthy donors. J gave up 3 bases and V 5 bases, and 13 bases lay outside the gene matches. This CDR3 has 16 amino acids. CDR1 is SGHTA and CDR2 is FQGNSA in the germline V gene. Vbeta (60) and Jbeta (13) primers were used in the PCR. TCRdb's copy holds only in-frame clones and misses some; the assay was immunoSEQ multiplex PCR. The sample records 40,000 to 60,000 clones, more than 65% being singletons. With respect to this clone: The target antigen is unknown.

Study-level findings and limits: Donor immune exposure was known only as CMV serostatus. Many donors shared some public TCRs, even though most TCR sequences were rare.

The receptor comes from a woman between 45 and 60 years old in good health and CMV-seronegative. The specimen sequenced was PBMCs. This chain uses TRBV7-2 with TRBJ2-7, with 7 bases lining up with TRBD1. The CDR3 loop is CASSPVGTASLYEQYF. In nucleotides, the CDR3 is TGTGCCAGCAGCCCCGTGGGGACAGCGTCCCTCTACGAGCAGTACTTC.